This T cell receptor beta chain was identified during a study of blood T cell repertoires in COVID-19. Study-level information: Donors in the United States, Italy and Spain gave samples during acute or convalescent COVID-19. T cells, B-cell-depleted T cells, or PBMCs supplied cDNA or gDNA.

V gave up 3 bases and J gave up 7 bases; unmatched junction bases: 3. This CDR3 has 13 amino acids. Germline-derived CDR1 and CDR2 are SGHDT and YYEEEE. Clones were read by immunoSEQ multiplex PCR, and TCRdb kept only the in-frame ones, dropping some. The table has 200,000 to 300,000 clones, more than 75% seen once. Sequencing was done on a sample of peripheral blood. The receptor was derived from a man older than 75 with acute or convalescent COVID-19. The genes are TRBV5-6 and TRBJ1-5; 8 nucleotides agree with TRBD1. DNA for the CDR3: TGTGCCAGCAGCTCGGACAGGGACCAGCCCCAGCATTTT. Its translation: CASSSDRDQPQHF.